Presented here are 15 T cell receptor beta chains from one specimen sequenced in a study of metastatic and nonmetastatic thyroid tumors. Thyroid surgery was performed in patients who had received no treatment beforehand. MiXCR was used by TCRdb to re-call the PCR reads. The sample lists fewer than 100,000 clones; 14% to 15% were seen once. The specimen sequenced was blood. The receptors originated from a female donor with papillary thyroid cancer or a benign thyroid nodule (not recorded which). Some clones in this sample may be carry-over from other donors' samples.

The J gene is TRBJ2-2, the V gene TRBV4-1; 7 nucleotides line up with TRBD1. Germline-derived CDR1 and CDR2 are MGHRA and YSYEKL. Trimming at V came to 3 bases and at J to 4 bases, leaving 11 bases not matched to a gene. CDR3 length: 17 residues. Here the CDR3 DNA reads TGCGCCAGCAGCCATAGAGGGACAGTGCGATTCACCGGGGAGCTGTTTTTT. Its translation is CASSHRGTVRFTGELFF.

At least ten counts were recorded for this clone. The gene calls are TRBV11-2 and TRBJ2-3; perhaps TRBD2 as D (6 bases). The CDR3 runs to 14 residues. Germline CDR1 is SGHAT and CDR2 is FQNNGV. The ends were cut back, 1 base at V and 5 bases at J, with 10 bases in the middle. The CDR3 nucleotides read TGTGCCAGCAGCTTAGGGGAGGCGCGAGATACGCAGTATTTT. This translates into CASSLGEARDTQYF.

This clone was counted many times. V usage is TRBV7-3 and J usage is TRBJ2-7; tentative D call: TRBD1 (5 bases). Trimming stripped 2 bases from V and 2 bases from J, with 10 bases between. The CDR3 length is 14 residues. Germline-derived CDR1 and CDR2 are SGHTA and FQGTGA. DNA of the CDR3: TGTGCCAGCAGCTTACAGGCAGGGCCCTACGAGCAGTACTTC. Its translation: CASSLQAGPYEQYF.

This clone was picked up many times. Here the CDR3 DNA reads TGTGCCAGCAGCTTATTGACGAGACTGCTGAACACCGGGGAGCTGTTTTTT. Amino acid sequence: CASSLLTRLLNTGELFF. The V gene is TRBV7-8, the J gene TRBJ2-2; D remains unclear. The germline V gene encodes CDR1 SGHVS and CDR2 FQNEAQ. V lost 2 bases to trimming and J lost 1 base, with 14 bases between them. The CDR3 spans 17 residues.

This clone was seen at least ten times. Additional DNA sequences in this sample encode the identical CDR3. V is TRBV5-4 and J is TRBJ1-2, with 9 positions matching TRBD1. The trim removed 4 bases at V and 6 bases at J, leaving 13 bases unmatched. Per germline, CDR1 SGHNT and CDR2 YYREEE (reference sequence). The CDR3 runs to 16 residues. The CDR3 DNA is TGTGCCAGCAGCCCCCGGGACGGGACAGGGTCTAATGGCTACACCTTC. The encoded protein is CASSPRDGTGSNGYTF. The full variable domain, in which reference TRBV5-4 and TRBJ1-2 provide the parts outside the CDR3, is ETGVTQSPTHLIKTRGQQVTLRCSSQSGHNTVSWYQQALGQGPQFIFQYYREEENGRGNFPPRFSGLQFPNYSSELNVNALELDDSALYLCASSPRDGTGSNGYTFGSGTRLTVV.

This clone has a handful of counts. A clone one base away is much larger, so this may be a read error. The sample contains more than one DNA sequence encoding this CDR3. This chain connects TRBV27 to TRBJ2-3, with 7 positions matching TRBD2. The CDR3 extends over 14 amino acids. CDR1 and CDR2 from the germline V gene are MNHEY and SMNVEV (reference sequence). After removal of 4 bases from V and 6 bases from J, the junction contained 7 bases not matched to a gene. The CDR3 DNA is TGTGCCAGCAGTTCCCCCGGGGGGTTGGATACGCAGTATTTT. Protein product: CASSSPGGLDTQYF.

The CDR3 region has the DNA TGTGCCAGCAGCCGCCCCGGGCAGGGCGGGGAAAAACTGTTTTTT. Translation: CASSRPGQGGEKLFF. V is TRBV4-2 and J is TRBJ1-4; D might be TRBD1 (5 bases). This CDR3 spans 15 amino acids. Deletions cut 4 bases from V and 8 bases from J, with 17 bases between. CDR1 and CDR2 from the germline V gene are LGHNA and YNFKEQ.

For this clone: One junction end disagrees with the germline gene, perhaps due to a read error. The chain recombines TRBV6-1 with TRBJ2-1; 7 bases line up with TRBD1. Germline V gene data show CDR1 as MNHNS and CDR2 as SASEGT. The CDR3 is 14 residues long. CDR3 in amino acids: CSIQTGQGINEHFF. The CDR3 DNA reads TGTTCCATCCAGACAGGGCAAGGGATCAATGAGCACTTCTTC.

Regarding this clone: Since a much larger clone is just one base distant, this may be a read error. The rearrangement links TRBV20-1 to TRBJ1-2; D is uncertain. Germline V lookup: CDR1 DFQATT, CDR2 SNEGSKA (reference sequence). The V end lost 2 bases, the J end lost 5 bases, and 12 bases lay between the germline ends. There are 13 residues in the CDR3. This CDR3 is CSARYYTGYGYTF. The CDR3 bases are TGCAGTGCTAGATATTACACCGGGTATGGCTACACCTTC.

In this sample, this clone turned up many times. V gene TRBV30 combines with J gene TRBJ2-3, with TRBD1 matching over 8 bases. The CDR3 has 15 residues. J lost 5 bases, V lost 1 base, and 8 bases had no gene match. Germline lookup yields CDR1 GTSNPN and CDR2 SVGIG (reference sequence). Written as DNA, the CDR3 is TGTGCCTGGAGTGGGGGGAAACAGGGGGGAGATACGCAGTATTTT. This codes for CAWSGGKQGGDTQYF.

In the case of this clone: This may stem from a read error, because a much larger clone lies one nucleotide away. The CDR3 protein is CASSEQRSQPQHF. In nucleotides, the CDR3 is TGTGCCAGCAGCGAGCAGAGGAGTCAGCCCCAGCATTTT. The chain joins TRBV7-2 to TRBJ1-5; D not certain. V was trimmed by 5 bases and J by 6 bases, leaving 11 bases between them. The CDR3 length is 13 residues. Looked up from germline, CDR1 is SGHTA and CDR2 is FQGNSA.

The V call is TRBV19, the J call TRBJ2-7; 9 bases agree with TRBD1. This CDR3 is 14 amino acids long. The J segment lost 3 bases and the V segment lost 6 bases, leaving 6 bases of the junction unmatched. Germline V CDR1 and CDR2: LNHDA, SQIVND (reference sequence). This CDR3 is CASRHPGQGYEQYF. The CDR3 bases are TGTGCCAGTAGACACCCGGGACAGGGCTACGAGCAGTACTTC.

In this sample, this clone turned up many times. V is TRBV27 and J is TRBJ1-6, with unresolved D. The length of the CDR3 is 19 residues. Deletions cut 3 bases from V and 8 bases from J, with 26 bases between. Germline values: CDR1 MNHEY, CDR2 SMNVEV (reference sequence). Here the CDR3 reads CASSFMAPGSRPGDSPLHF. For the CDR3, the DNA is TGTGCCAGCAGTTTTATGGCCCCCGGGAGCAGGCCTGGGGATTCACCCCTCCACTTT.

For this clone: An end of the junction does not agree with germline; a read error may underlie this. DNA for the CDR3: TGTGCCAGTAATATAGGTAGCAGGTCTGTGGCCAACGTCCTGACTTTC. Translating gives CASNIGSRSVANVLTF. The J gene is TRBJ2-6, the V gene TRBV19; D gene ambiguous. The germline V gene has CDR1 LNHDA and CDR2 SQIVND (reference sequence). The CDR3 has 16 amino acids.

This clone has ten or more counts. Other DNA variants within this sample encode the same CDR3. The chain joins TRBV5-1 to TRBJ2-3, with D perhaps assigned TRBD1 or TRBD2 (5 bases each). The V and J ends lost 0 bases and 3 bases respectively, with 11 bases between them. The CDR3 has 15 residues. Germline V lookup: CDR1 SGHRS, CDR2 YFSETQ. The CDR3 DNA is TGCGCCAGCAGCTTGGGTGGGGACCGGACAGATACGCAGTATTTT. Its translation is CASSLGGDRTDTQYF.